This TCR beta chain was documented in a study of blood T cell repertoires in COVID-19. Looking at the study overall: Nucleic acid was either cDNA or gDNA, and it came from T cells, B-cell-depleted T cells, or PBMCs.

Germline V gene lookup returns CDR1 LGHDT and CDR2 YNNKEL (reference sequence). With 4 bases removed from V and 10 bases from J, the gap between germline ends came to 8 bases. The CDR3 is 12 amino acids. Produced via immunoSEQ multiplex PCR; TCRdb's table is partial and in-frame only. The sample contains some 54,000 clones, roughly four fifths of which appear only once. The chain is built from TRBV3-1 (or the pseudogene TRBV3-2) and TRBJ1-6, with no clear D. This TCR derives from a woman aged 80 or older with COVID-19, enrolled during active disease. The sample consisted of peripheral blood. The CDR3 reads CASSPTNSPLHF. The CDR3 DNA sequence: TGTGCCAGCAGCCCGACAAACTCACCCCTCCACTTT.